This TCR beta chain came from a study of blood T cell repertoires in COVID-19 (dated by TCRdb to about 2020). Study-wide context: Samples from collaborators originated in the United States, Italy and Spain and spanned both the acute and convalescent phases of COVID-19. The material from the prospective study consisted of cDNA or gDNA derived from T cells, B-cell-depleted T cells, or PBMCs. Where HLA class I and class II types were available, the types were taken from metadata supplied by the sample provider, not from assay-based typing. Samples were obtained from the ongoing ImmuneRACE study (first 160 participants) and from about 1,300 subjects provided by 6 global collaborators. The sample metadata nearly always contained a de-identified subject ID, COVID-19 status, age in years and sex. Subjects who had been exposed to COVID-19, were actively infected with it, or had recovered from it provided the deeply sampled blood TCRbeta repertoires that made up the dataset. The repertoires were released in a freely available public database intended as a resource for research on the immune response to SARS-CoV-2. The paper's findings and limits, for the study overall: How much clinical and demographic metadata was included differed by source and by participant, and the metadata was provided uncurated.

The immunoSEQ Assay, a bias-controlled multiplex PCR, was used to amplify TCRbeta CDR3 regions from genomic DNA. On the study's bioinformatics: The number of nucleated cells in each sample was estimated by amplification of reference gene primers within the assay. To quantify the absolute abundance of each unique TCRbeta CDR3 rearrangement, sequence reads were collapsed and filtered. For each sample, productive Simpson clonality was calculated by taking the square root of Simpson's diversity index across productive rearrangements. TCRdb took over this immuneACCESS table, retaining in-frame rearrangements with V and J assigned. Such tables are incomplete; in checked studies, under half of the missing clones stem from an unresolved V gene, and the remainder is unexplained. V and J calls and clone size are given by that table; D and trimming were obtained from the DNA. For this sample there are 25,000 to 30,000 clones; approximately 90% appear just once. The ten largest clones represent around 2.7% of the sample.

The germline V end is reduced by 1 base and the J end by 5 bases; junction bases left unmatched: 5. Including the terminal cysteine and phenylalanine, the CDR3 comprises 14 residues. Just CDR3 DNA is preserved here, 42 bases in frame from base 1. From the germline V gene, CDR1 is SGHDT and CDR2 is YYEEEE. As to this clone: What antigen it recognizes has not been identified. Base qualities are not recorded, but no much larger clone differs from it by a single base.

Whole blood was collected in K2EDTA tubes by collaborating institutions according to the institutions' own protocols. For TCRbeta analysis, collaborators shipped samples in one of three forms: frozen whole blood, isolated PBMCs, or DNA extracted from either of those sample types. Recombination connected TRBV5-6 to TRBJ1-1; 7 bases in between match TRBD1. The receptor's source is a human donor in a cohort sampled during active COVID-19. Sample: peripheral blood. In nucleotide form, the sequence is TGTGCCAGCAGCTTGCGACAGGGCAGGACTGAAGCTTTCTTT. Its translation is CASSLRQGRTEAFF. With all but the CDR3 taken from the reference TRBV5-6 and TRBJ1-1 genes, the full variable domain is: DAGVTQSPTHLIKTRGQQVTLRCSPKSGHDTVSWYQQALGQGPQFIFQYYEEEERQRGNFPDRFSGHQFPNYSSELNVNALLLGDSALYLCASSLRQGRTEAFFGQGTRLTVV.